The 28 T cell receptor beta chains presented below share a single source sample, sequenced in a study of blood T cell repertoires in COVID-19. Measured with immunoSEQ multiplex PCR; TCRdb has only the in-frame clones, and not every one. The data contain under 75,000 clones, about 90% of them seen just once; the ten biggest clones take up more than 10%. Sequencing used peripheral blood. Every receptor here comes from a man in his fifties or sixties with active COVID-19.

This clone showed up just once. The chain links TRBV12-3 or TRBV12-4 to TRBJ2-7, with TRBD1 matching over 8 bases. The junction had 5 bases not matched to a gene; V was cut back by 8 bases and J by 2 bases. The length of the CDR3 is 13 residues. In DNA, the CDR3 is TGTGCCAGCGCCAGGGGGCTCACCTACGAGCAGTACTTC. It codes for CASARGLTYEQYF.

The chain combines TRBV6-6 with TRBJ2-5, with TRBD1 identical over 8 bases. V lost 5 bases, J lost 4 bases, and 9 bases stayed unmatched. The CDR3 runs to 15 residues. Germline CDR1 MNHNY, CDR2 SVGAGI (reference sequence). CDR3 in amino acids: CASSTFQGAGETQYF. The CDR3 DNA follows: TGTGCCAGCAGTACCTTCCAGGGGGCTGGAGAGACCCAGTACTTC.

The chain uses TRBV7-2 and TRBJ2-1, with TRBD2 matching 9 bases. Trimming at V came to 10 bases and at J to 0 bases, leaving 10 bases not matched to a gene. CDR1 and CDR2 (germline): SGHTA, FQGNSA. This CDR3 contains 16 residues. The CDR3 DNA sequence: TGTGCCACCTCGCGGGGGGGGATTAGCTCCTACAATGAGCAGTTCTTC. This encodes CATSRGGISSYNEQFF. Full variable domain (remainder filled in from reference TRBV7-2 and TRBJ2-1): GAGVSQSPSNKVTEKGKDVELRCDPISGHTALYWYRQSLGQGLEFLIYFQGNSAPDKSGLPSDRFSAERTGGSVSTLTIQRTQQEDSAVYLCATSRGGISSYNEQFFGPGTRLTVL.

The rearrangement joins TRBV18 to TRBJ1-2; D unresolved. This CDR3 has 15 residues. Germline CDR1 reads KGHSH; CDR2 reads LQKENI. With 0 bases removed from V and 7 bases from J, the gap between germline ends came to 15 bases. The CDR3 DNA reads as TGTGCCAGCTCACCACCCCGTAACAGCTATGGTGGCTACACCTTC. Its protein product is CASSPPRNSYGGYTF.

The rearrangement joins TRBV27 to TRBJ1-6, with D possibly being TRBD1 (5 bases). In germline, CDR1 is MNHEY, CDR2 SMNVEV (reference sequence). V lost 4 bases and J lost 5, with 12 bases in between. The CDR3 is 15 amino acids. CDR3 coding DNA: TGTGCCAGCAGTTGGGGCGGGGGAAATAATTCACCCCTCCACTTT. Protein product: CASSWGGGNNSPLHF.

This chain connects TRBV11-3 to TRBJ2-2; TRBD1 matches at 10 bases. J lost 4 bases, V lost 6 bases, and 5 bases had no gene match. This CDR3 is 15 amino acids long. From germline, CDR1 is SGHNT and CDR2 YENEEA. CDR3 amino acids: CASSGRTGGTGELFF. CDR3 DNA sequence: TGTGCCAGCAGTGGCAGGACAGGGGGCACCGGGGAGCTGTTTTTT.

The chain joins TRBV5-4 to TRBJ2-1; weak D call: TRBD2 (6 bases). The CDR3 has 16 residues. Germline V gene lookup returns CDR1 SGHNT and CDR2 YYREEE (reference sequence). V was cut by 0 bases and J by 0 bases, with 10 bases left in between. The CDR3 loop is CASSLAGSSSYNEQFF. The CDR3 DNA sequence: TGTGCCAGCAGCTTGGCCGGGAGCAGCTCCTACAATGAGCAGTTCTTC.

This chain links TRBV5-1 with TRBJ2-1; 13 bases match TRBD2. The length of the CDR3 is 18 residues. V lost 2 bases, J lost 0 bases, and 5 bases stayed unmatched. Per germline, CDR1 SGHRS and CDR2 YFSETQ. The CDR3 bases are TGCGCCAGCAGCTTTGGACTAGCGGGGGCCTTCTCCTACAATGAGCAGTTCTTC. Residues: CASSFGLAGAFSYNEQFF.

The V and J genes are TRBV12-3 or TRBV12-4 and TRBJ1-1; the D gene is possibly TRBD1 (5 bases). The CDR3 is 11 residues long. Between the trimmed V and J ends, which lost 6 bases and 5 bases, there was a span of 7 bases. CDR3 bases: TGTGCCAGCAGAGGGGATACTGAAGCTTTCTTT. It translates to CASRGDTEAFF.

The chain combines TRBV4-1 with TRBJ2-4; D might be TRBD1 (5 bases). The V gene lost 5 bases and the J gene lost 0 bases, with 26 bases spanning the gap. Germline V lookup: CDR1 MGHRA, CDR2 YSYEKL. This CDR3 contains 20 residues. CDR3 nucleotide sequence: TGCGCCAGCAGCTCGAAACAGGAAGGTCTTGGCCAACTAGCCAAAAACATTCAGTACTTC. The encoded protein is CASSSKQEGLGQLAKNIQYF.

The J gene is TRBJ2-3, the V gene TRBV7-9; tentatively, D is TRBD2 (5 bases). The CDR3 is 13 residues long. The germline V gene encodes CDR1 SEHNR and CDR2 FQNEAQ (reference sequence). Trimming cost V 0 bases and J 4 bases, with 5 bases left between them. For the CDR3, the DNA is TGTGCCAGCAGCTTAGCGCGGGCAGATACGCAGTATTTT. This gives the protein CASSLARADTQYF.

The chain has TRBV7-2 and TRBJ1-6; a possible D gene is TRBD1 (5 bases). Trimming shortened V by 6 bases and J by 5 bases, and 14 bases separated the two germline ends. The length of the CDR3 is 15 residues. Germline V gene sequence: CDR1 SGHTA, CDR2 FQGNSA. Written as DNA, the CDR3 is TGTGCCAGCAGTTTCAGGGCGCTGGATAATTCACCCCTCCACTTT. It encodes CASSFRALDNSPLHF. Complete variable domain (other parts from reference TRBV7-2 and TRBJ1-6): GAGVSQSPSNKVTEKGKDVELRCDPISGHTALYWYRQSLGQGLEFLIYFQGNSAPDKSGLPSDRFSAERTGGSVSTLTIQRTQQEDSAVYLCASSFRALDNSPLHFGNGTRLTVT.

The chain combines TRBV9 with TRBJ2-1, with unresolved D. CDR1 and CDR2 (germline): SGDLS, YYNGEE. V was pared by 0 bases and J by 0 bases, with 7 bases between. The CDR3 totals 15 residues. The CDR3 DNA follows: TGTGCCAGCAGCGTAGGGGCAGGCTCCTACAATGAGCAGTTCTTC. It encodes CASSVGAGSYNEQFF.

The chain joins TRBV21-1 to TRBJ2-3; the DNA was not used to check the table's D call, TRBD2. TRBV21-1 is listed as a pseudogene. The CDR3 runs 15 residues. CDR3 in DNA: TGTGCCAGCAGCAAAGCCAGCGGGAGTACAGATACGCAGTATTTT. Its translation: CASSKASGSTDTQYF.

This chain joins TRBV7-8 and TRBJ1-5; no clear D. The V gene's germline CDR1 is SGHVS and CDR2 FQNEAQ. With 1 base removed from V and 0 bases from J, the gap between germline ends came to 19 bases. CDR3 size: 19 residues. CDR3 sequence: CASSLERQGSWYSNQPQHF. DNA for the CDR3: TGTGCCAGCAGCTTAGAGCGTCAAGGGAGTTGGTATAGCAATCAGCCCCAGCATTTT.

The rearrangement joins TRBV5-1 to TRBJ1-1, with D perhaps matching TRBD1 (6 bases). CDR3 size: 14 residues. The V and J ends lost 1 base and 0 bases respectively, with 7 bases between them. From germline, CDR1 is SGHRS and CDR2 YFSETQ. CDR3 nucleotide sequence: TGCGCCAGCAGCTTGAGGGACATGAACACTGAAGCTTTCTTT. Translating it yields CASSLRDMNTEAFF. Looking up the rest from reference TRBV5-1 and TRBJ1-1 gives the full variable domain: KAGVTQTPRYLIKTRGQQVTLSCSPISGHRSVSWYQQTPGQGLQFLFEYFSETQRNKGNFPGRFSGRQFSNSRSEMNVSTLELGDSALYLCASSLRDMNTEAFFGQGTRLTVV.

The V call is TRBV10-2, the J call TRBJ1-1, with D possibly matching TRBD1 (6 bases). The germline gives CDR1 WSHSY, CDR2 SAAADI. Deletions cut 9 bases from V and 2 bases from J, with 10 bases between. The CDR3 is made up of 12 amino acids. Here the CDR3 DNA reads TGCGCCAGTGCACAGGGTAACACTGAAGCTTTCTTT. Its translation: CASAQGNTEAFF.

J is TRBJ1-5 and V is TRBV19, with 8 bases fitting TRBD1. Germline lookup yields CDR1 LNHDA and CDR2 SQIVND (reference sequence). This CDR3 region has 15 residues. V shed 3 bases and J 6 bases; nucleotides not matched to a gene: 7. CDR3 loop: CASSIAAGGGQPQHF. The CDR3 nucleotides are TGTGCCAGTAGTATCGCCGCAGGGGGCGGTCAGCCCCAGCATTTT.

The chain couples TRBV27 to TRBJ2-7; a possible D gene is TRBD2 (5 bases). V lost 6 bases and J 3 bases, leaving 12 bases between the germline ends. The germline V gene has CDR1 MNHEY and CDR2 SMNVEV (reference sequence). This CDR3 region has 13 residues. This chain's CDR3 is CASSRGLYYEQYF. The CDR3, as DNA: TGTGCCAGCAGCCGAGGGCTCTACTACGAGCAGTACTTC.

This clone appeared a single time. The genes are TRBV3-1 (or the pseudogene TRBV3-2) and TRBJ2-1; 14 bases align to TRBD2. The CDR3 extends over 15 amino acids. The germline V gene encodes CDR1 LGHDT and CDR2 YNNKEL (reference sequence). V lost 4 bases, J lost 11 bases, and 7 bases stayed unmatched. CDR3 DNA sequence: TGTGCCAGCAGCCTCGAGGGACTAGCGGGAGATAAGCAGTTCTTC. Amino acids: CASSLEGLAGDKQFF.

The chain couples TRBV7-2 to TRBJ2-1; 7 bases are a match to TRBD2. This CDR3 has 16 amino acids. V shed 0 bases, J shed 3 bases, and the junction held 5 bases outside the gene matches. Germline CDR1 is SGHTA and CDR2 is FQGNSA. The CDR3 loop is CASSLAGSSGYNEQFF. CDR3 DNA: TGTGCCAGCAGCTTAGCTGGGTCTAGCGGCTACAATGAGCAGTTCTTC.

The sample holds one count of this clone. As DNA, the CDR3 is TGTGCCAGCAGCTCAGCCTGGAGGGGCACCTATGGCTACACCTTC. Amino acid sequence: CASSSAWRGTYGYTF. This rearrangement joins TRBV11-2 to TRBJ1-2; D is perhaps TRBD1 (5 bases). This CDR3 region has 15 residues. CDR1 SGHAT and CDR2 FQNNGV come from the germline V gene. Deletions cut 4 bases from V and 4 bases from J, with 16 bases between.

The chain couples TRBV5-1 to TRBJ1-4; D is unclear. CDR1 is SGHRS, CDR2 YFSETQ, per germline. The CDR3 totals 16 residues. Trimming removed 0 bases at V and 0 bases at J, with 9 bases between. The CDR3 sequence is CASSLVYRPTNEKLFF. In DNA form, the CDR3 reads TGCGCCAGCAGCTTGGTCTACAGACCAACTAATGAAAAACTGTTTTTT.

J is TRBJ2-3 and V is TRBV30; D remains ambiguous. CDR3 size: 15 residues. The V gene lost 3 bases and the J gene lost 0 bases, with 13 bases spanning the gap. CDR1 and CDR2 from the germline V gene are GTSNPN and SVGIG (reference sequence). CDR3 in DNA: TGTGCCTGGAGCCCACCAGTGATTAGCACAGATACGCAGTATTTT. It yields the protein CAWSPPVISTDTQYF.

The chain recombines TRBV7-9 with TRBJ1-1, with D perhaps TRBD1 (5 bases). Germline CDR1 and CDR2: SEHNR and FQNEAQ (reference sequence). Trimming cost V 1 base and J 9 bases, with 15 bases left between them. There are 14 residues in the CDR3. This chain's CDR3 is CASSLVGAGNKAFF. The CDR3 bases are TGTGCCAGCAGCTTAGTTGGGGCAGGGAATAAAGCTTTCTTT. The full variable domain, with the rest looked up from reference TRBV7-9 and TRBJ1-1, is DTGVSQNPRHKITKRGQNVTFRCDPISEHNRLYWYRQTLGQGPEFLTYFQNEAQLEKSRLLSDRFSAERPKGSFSTLEIQRTEQGDSAMYLCASSLVGAGNKAFFGQGTRLTVV.

The chain carries TRBV24-1 and TRBJ1-1; maybe TRBD1 (5 bases). The V end was cut by 6 bases, the J end by 6 bases, with 7 bases between. The CDR3 is 11 residues long. CDR1 KGHDR and CDR2 SFDVKD come from the germline V gene. CDR3 in amino acids: CATSRGSEAFF. In DNA, the CDR3 is TGTGCCACCAGTAGGGGTTCTGAAGCTTTCTTT.

The rearrangement uses TRBV18 and TRBJ2-1, with 11 bases that match TRBD2. The germline V gene encodes CDR1 KGHSH and CDR2 LQKENI. The CDR3 sequence is 17 residues long. V was pared by 3 bases and J by 4 bases, with 8 bases of the junction left unmatched. Here the CDR3 reads CASSPLGLAEIYNEQFF. In DNA, the CDR3 is TGTGCCAGCTCACCCCTGGGACTAGCGGAAATTTACAATGAGCAGTTCTTC.

The chain is built from TRBV7-9 and TRBJ2-1; D may be TRBD2 (5 bases). The germline V and J ends were trimmed by 8 bases and 5 bases, with 13 bases remaining between them. The CDR3 has 13 amino acids. Germline CDR1 and CDR2: SEHNR and FQNEAQ (reference sequence). The CDR3 DNA is TGTGCCAGCTCGGACTTCTGGGACAATGAGCAGTTCTTC. Protein product: CASSDFWDNEQFF.